These 11 T cell receptor beta chains originate from one sample sequenced in a study of vaccination and CD4 T cells after COVID-19. TCRdb fed the PCR reads into MiXCR, producing one record per CDR3 protein. The table has around 14,000 distinct CDR3 sequences, 69% seen once. The source was CD4+ T cells from blood, collected after SARS-CoV-2 vaccination. These receptors were obtained from a human donor who had recovered from COVID-19.

The rearrangement links TRBV20-1 to TRBJ1-6, with 7 bases lining up with TRBD1. The CDR3 consists of 15 residues. J gave up 6 bases and V 3 bases, and 8 bases lay outside the gene matches. Germline lookup yields CDR1 DFQATT and CDR2 SNEGSKA (reference sequence). The CDR3 DNA reads as TGCAGTGCTAGGCCCCCGGACAGGCCTAATTCACCCCTCCACTTT. Amino acids: CSARPPDRPNSPLHF.

The genes are TRBV11-1 and TRBJ2-5, with no clear D. Germline CDR1 is SGHAT and CDR2 is FQDESV (reference sequence). Trimming removed 3 bases at V and 5 bases at J, with 7 bases between. The length of the CDR3 is 12 residues. The CDR3 reads CASSFNDETQYF. The CDR3 bases are TGTGCCAGCAGCTTTAATGACGAGACCCAGTACTTC.

V is TRBV12-3 or TRBV12-4 and J is TRBJ1-2, with a tentative D call TRBD1 (5 bases). This CDR3 has 15 amino acids. V lost 6 bases and J lost 6, with 20 bases in between. CDR3 amino acids: CASSRFAGPLNGYTF. The CDR3 coding sequence is TGTGCCAGCAGCAGATTCGCGGGACCCTTAAATGGCTACACCTTC.

The gene calls are TRBV15 and TRBJ1-1; D is unresolved. The V end lost 1 base, the J end lost 3 bases, and 6 bases lay between the germline ends. There are 13 residues in the CDR3. Germline CDR1 reads LNHNV; CDR2 reads YYDKDF (reference sequence). The CDR3 sequence is CATSRGTDTEAFF. As DNA, the CDR3 is TGTGCCACCAGCAGAGGGACTGACACTGAAGCTTTCTTT. Using reference TRBV15 and TRBJ1-1 for the parts outside the CDR3, the full variable domain is DAMVIQNPRYQVTQFGKPVTLSCSQTLNHNVMYWYQQKSSQAPKLLFHYYDKDFNNEADTPDNFQSRRPNTSFCFLDIRSPGLGDTAMYLCATSRGTDTEAFFGQGTRLTVV.

The rearrangement joins TRBV5-8 to TRBJ1-5; D unclear. CDR1 and CDR2 from the germline V gene are SGHTS and YDEGEE. V was pared by 2 bases and J by 0 bases, with 9 bases between. This CDR3 region has 15 residues. The DNA for the CDR3 is TGTGCCAGCAGCTTAGGCACTCTTAGCAATCAGCCCCAGCATTTT. Translated: CASSLGTLSNQPQHF.

The chain employs TRBV7-2 and TRBJ1-2, with 7 bases fitting TRBD1. This CDR3 is built from 13 residues. V lost 1 base, J lost 6 bases, and 2 bases stayed unmatched. Germline values: CDR1 SGHTA, CDR2 FQGNSA. This CDR3 is CASSLEQGHGYTF. The CDR3 nucleotides are TGTGCCAGCAGCTTAGAACAGGGGCATGGCTACACCTTC.

The rearrangement uses TRBV6-5 and TRBJ2-5; D is unresolved. The CDR3 consists of 14 residues. The germline V and J ends were trimmed by 6 bases and 5 bases, with 16 bases remaining between them. Germline V CDR1 and CDR2: MNHEY, SVGAGI. The CDR3 nucleotides are TGTGCCAGCAGCTCCTCGGACCTTGACGAGACCCAGTACTTC. It yields the protein CASSSSDLDETQYF.

Worth noting for this clonotype: No DNA is shown, since the ends of the CDR3 on it are uncertain; the CDR3 is the one TCRdb lists. CDR3 sequence: CAPSGRPYSCTDTQYF. V is TRBV6-8 and J is TRBJ2-3; the D call TRBD2 from the table was never checked on the DNA. The CDR3 sequence runs 16 residues, both termini included. The V gene's germline CDR1 is MNHGY and CDR2 SAAAGT.

This chain connects TRBV7-2 to TRBJ1-5; 8 nucleotides align to TRBD1. Germline V gene sequence: CDR1 SGHTA, CDR2 FQGNSA. The CDR3 spans 15 residues. The trim removed 4 bases at V and 5 bases at J, leaving 7 bases unmatched. DNA for the CDR3: TGTGCCAGCAGCTCCGACAGGGGAACCCATCAGCCCCAGCATTTT. Translation: CASSSDRGTHQPQHF.

V and J are TRBV6-4 and TRBJ2-1; 10 bases align to TRBD2. The V gene's germline CDR1 is MRHNA and CDR2 SNTAGT. J was trimmed by 9 bases and V by 4 bases; bases with no gene match: 9. The CDR3 consists of 15 residues. Here the CDR3 DNA reads TGTGCCAGCAGTGGGGAGGCTAGCGGGAGTCGTGAGCAGTTCTTC. This gives the protein CASSGEASGSREQFF.

This chain joins TRBV7-2 and TRBJ2-7; D is possibly TRBD1 (5 bases). The CDR3 has 14 amino acids. V shed 5 bases and J shed 3 bases, with 14 bases lying between them. Germline values: CDR1 SGHTA, CDR2 FQGNSA. The DNA for the CDR3 is TGTGCCAGCAGCCCCCGAGACAGCATCTACGAGCAGTACTTC. Its protein product is CASSPRDSIYEQYF.